This T cell receptor beta chain came from a study of T cell responses to AZD1222 COVID-19 vaccine. Sequencing used immunoSEQ multiplex PCR; TCRdb keeps in-frame clones, though not all of them. The table lists over 120,000 clones, 85% to 95% of them singletons, with 5.1% in the top ten. The V segment lost 0 bases and the J segment 3 bases; nucleotides outside the gene matches: 5. From germline, CDR1 is MNHNY and CDR2 SVGAGI (reference sequence). The CDR3 is 16 residues long. The starting material was peripheral blood, obtained on day 0 of AZD1222 vaccination. The chain couples TRBV6-6 to TRBJ1-2; 9 bases agree with TRBD1. The clonotype originates from an adult in good health. CDR3 sequence (DNA): TGTGCCAGCAGTTACTCCGGGACAGGGCTCTACTATGGCTACACCTTC. This codes for CASSYSGTGLYYGYTF.